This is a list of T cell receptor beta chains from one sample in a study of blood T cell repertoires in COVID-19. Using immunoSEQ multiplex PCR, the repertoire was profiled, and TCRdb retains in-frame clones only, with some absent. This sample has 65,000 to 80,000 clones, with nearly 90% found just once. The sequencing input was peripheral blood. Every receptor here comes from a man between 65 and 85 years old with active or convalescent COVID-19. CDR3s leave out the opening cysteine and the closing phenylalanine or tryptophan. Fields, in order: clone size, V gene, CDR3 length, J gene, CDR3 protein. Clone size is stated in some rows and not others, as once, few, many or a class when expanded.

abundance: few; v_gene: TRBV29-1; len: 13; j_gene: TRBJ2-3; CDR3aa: SAPRGSGLTDTQY
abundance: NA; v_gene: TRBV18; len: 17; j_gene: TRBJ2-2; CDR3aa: ASSPEFATSGRRTGELF
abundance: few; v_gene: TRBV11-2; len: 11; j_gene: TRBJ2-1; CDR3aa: ASSLTSRGEQF
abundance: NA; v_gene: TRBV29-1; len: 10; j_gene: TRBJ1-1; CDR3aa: SARQVFTEAF
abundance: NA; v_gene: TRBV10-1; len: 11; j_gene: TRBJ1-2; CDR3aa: ASSHERAFGYT
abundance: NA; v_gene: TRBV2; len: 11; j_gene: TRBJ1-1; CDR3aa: ASTMTGATEAF
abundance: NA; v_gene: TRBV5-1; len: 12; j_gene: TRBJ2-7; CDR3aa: ASSLGFAGGEQY
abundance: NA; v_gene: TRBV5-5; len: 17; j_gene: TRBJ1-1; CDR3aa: ASSLFAYTGTGRYTEAF
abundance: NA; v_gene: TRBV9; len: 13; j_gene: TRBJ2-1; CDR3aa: ASSAASGGYNEQF
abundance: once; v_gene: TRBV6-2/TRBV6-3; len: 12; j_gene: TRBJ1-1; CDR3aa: ASSYAKGRIEAF
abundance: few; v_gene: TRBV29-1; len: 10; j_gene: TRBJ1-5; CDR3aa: SVADTNQPQH
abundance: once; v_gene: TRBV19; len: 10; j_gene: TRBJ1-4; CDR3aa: ATERGQGQLF
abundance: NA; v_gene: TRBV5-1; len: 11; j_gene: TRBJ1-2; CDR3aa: ASSSNRGHGYT
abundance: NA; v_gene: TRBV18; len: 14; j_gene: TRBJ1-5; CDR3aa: ASSRSRDISNQPQH
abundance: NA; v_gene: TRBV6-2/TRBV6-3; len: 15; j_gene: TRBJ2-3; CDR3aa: ASSYSLSGGPQDTQY
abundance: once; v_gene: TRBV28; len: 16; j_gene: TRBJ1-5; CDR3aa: ASSTPDRVGFGVQPQH
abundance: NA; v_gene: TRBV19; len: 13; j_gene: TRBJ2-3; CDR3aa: ASSTGTASTDTQY
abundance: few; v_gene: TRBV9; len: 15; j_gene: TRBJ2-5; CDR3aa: ASSVENGGRGSETQY
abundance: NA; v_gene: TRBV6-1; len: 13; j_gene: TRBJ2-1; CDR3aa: ASSEAGRDVAEQF
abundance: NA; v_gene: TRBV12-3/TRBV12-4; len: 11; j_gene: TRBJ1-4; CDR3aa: ASSLRDREKLF
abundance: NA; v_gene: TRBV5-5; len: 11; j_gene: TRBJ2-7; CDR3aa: ASSLGDPYEQY
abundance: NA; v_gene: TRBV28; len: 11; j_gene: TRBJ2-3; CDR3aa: ASSWGLADTQY
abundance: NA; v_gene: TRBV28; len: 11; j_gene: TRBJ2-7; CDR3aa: ASSVRQTYEQY
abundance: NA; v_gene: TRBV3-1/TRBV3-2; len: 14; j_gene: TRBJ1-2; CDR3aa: ASRPFAGQGAYGYT
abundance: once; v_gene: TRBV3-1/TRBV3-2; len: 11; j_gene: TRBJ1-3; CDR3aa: ASSQDSGNTIY
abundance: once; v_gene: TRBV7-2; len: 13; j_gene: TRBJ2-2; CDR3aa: ASSRTSGSTGELF
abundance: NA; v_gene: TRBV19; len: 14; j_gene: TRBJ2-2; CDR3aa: ASTQLAGGNTGELF
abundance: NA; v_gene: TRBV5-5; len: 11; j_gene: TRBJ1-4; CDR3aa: ASSLALNEKLF
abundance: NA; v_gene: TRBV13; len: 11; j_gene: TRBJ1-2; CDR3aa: ASSLLGQVGYT
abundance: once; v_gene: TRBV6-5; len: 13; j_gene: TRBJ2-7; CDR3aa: ASSNKQGGLYEQY
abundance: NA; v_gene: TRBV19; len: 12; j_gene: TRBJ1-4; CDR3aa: ASTPRALGEKLF
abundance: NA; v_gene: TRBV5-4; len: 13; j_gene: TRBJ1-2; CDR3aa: ASSRVDRGDYGYT
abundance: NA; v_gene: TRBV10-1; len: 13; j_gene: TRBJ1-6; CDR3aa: ASSETRDRNSPLH
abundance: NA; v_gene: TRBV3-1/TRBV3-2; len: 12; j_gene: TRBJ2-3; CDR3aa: ASGKAGGTDTQY
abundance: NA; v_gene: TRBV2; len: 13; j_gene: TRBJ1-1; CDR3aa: ASSETGYMNTEAF
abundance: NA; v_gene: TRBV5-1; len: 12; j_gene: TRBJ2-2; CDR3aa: ASSVAEYTGELF
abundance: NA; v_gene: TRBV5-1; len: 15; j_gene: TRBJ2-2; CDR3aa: ASSLIRGNLNTGELF
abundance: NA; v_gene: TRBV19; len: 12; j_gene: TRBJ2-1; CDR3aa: ASCGRGGLGEQF
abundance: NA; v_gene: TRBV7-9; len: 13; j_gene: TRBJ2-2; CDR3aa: ASSGVAGVTGELF
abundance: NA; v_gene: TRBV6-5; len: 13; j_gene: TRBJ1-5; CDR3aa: ASRRSGGGNQPQH
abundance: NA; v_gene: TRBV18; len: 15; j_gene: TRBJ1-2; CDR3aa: ASSPQTSWPGADGYT
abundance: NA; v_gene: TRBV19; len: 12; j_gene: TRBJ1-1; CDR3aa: ASNTGRGNTEAF
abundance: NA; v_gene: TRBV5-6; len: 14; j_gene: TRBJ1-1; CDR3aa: ASSLVWGRGNTEAF
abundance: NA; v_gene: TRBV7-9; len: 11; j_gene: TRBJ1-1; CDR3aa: ASSLGGWAEAF
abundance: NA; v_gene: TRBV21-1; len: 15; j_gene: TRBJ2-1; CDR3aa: ASSTASGRVFNNEQF
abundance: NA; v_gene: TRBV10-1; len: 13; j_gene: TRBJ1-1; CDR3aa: ASSESGGLGTEAF
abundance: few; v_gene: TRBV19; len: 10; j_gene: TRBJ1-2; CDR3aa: ASSPGAYGYT
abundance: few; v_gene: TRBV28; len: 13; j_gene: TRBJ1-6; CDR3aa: ASIRIGGKNSPLH
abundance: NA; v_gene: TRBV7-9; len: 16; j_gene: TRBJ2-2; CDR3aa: ASSSPRGSGSNTGELF
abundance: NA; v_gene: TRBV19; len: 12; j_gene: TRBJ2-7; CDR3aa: ASSMPSVSYEQY
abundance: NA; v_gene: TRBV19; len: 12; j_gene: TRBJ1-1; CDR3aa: ASSIDWDSVEAF
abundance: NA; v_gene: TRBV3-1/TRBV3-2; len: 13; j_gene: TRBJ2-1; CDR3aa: ASSQARTGYNEQF
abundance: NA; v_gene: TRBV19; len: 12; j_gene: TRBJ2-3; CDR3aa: ASSGTGYTDTQY
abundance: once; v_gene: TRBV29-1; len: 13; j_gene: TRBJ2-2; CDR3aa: SVETSSGGTGELF
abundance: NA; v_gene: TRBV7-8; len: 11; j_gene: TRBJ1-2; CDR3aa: ASSFGGVRGYT
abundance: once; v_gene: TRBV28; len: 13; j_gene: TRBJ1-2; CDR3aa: ASSGSTGAVYGYT
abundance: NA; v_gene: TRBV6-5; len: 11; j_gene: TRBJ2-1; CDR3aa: ASKWASGYEQF
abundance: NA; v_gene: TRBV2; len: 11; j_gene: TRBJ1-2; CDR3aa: ASSEEQNYGYT
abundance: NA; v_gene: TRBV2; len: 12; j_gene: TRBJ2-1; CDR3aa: ASSRTALYNEQF